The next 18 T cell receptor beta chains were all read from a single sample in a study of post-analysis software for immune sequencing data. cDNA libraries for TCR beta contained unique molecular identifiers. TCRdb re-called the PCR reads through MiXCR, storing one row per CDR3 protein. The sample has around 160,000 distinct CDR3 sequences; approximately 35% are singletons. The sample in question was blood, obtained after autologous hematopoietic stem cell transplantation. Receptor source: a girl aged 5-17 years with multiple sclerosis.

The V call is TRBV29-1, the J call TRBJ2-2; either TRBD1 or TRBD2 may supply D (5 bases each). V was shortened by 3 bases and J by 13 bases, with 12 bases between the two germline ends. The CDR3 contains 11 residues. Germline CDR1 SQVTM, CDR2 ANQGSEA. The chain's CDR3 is CSVEGSGTLFF. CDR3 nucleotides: TGCAGCGTTGAGGGGAGTGGGACGCTGTTTTTT.

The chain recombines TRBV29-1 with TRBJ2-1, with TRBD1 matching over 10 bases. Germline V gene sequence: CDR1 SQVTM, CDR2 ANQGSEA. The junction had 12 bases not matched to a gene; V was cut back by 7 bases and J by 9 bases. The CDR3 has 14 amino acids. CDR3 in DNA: TGCAGCGCCGGACAGGGGGGGGCATTGGGTGAGCAGTTCTTC. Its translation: CSAGQGGALGEQFF.

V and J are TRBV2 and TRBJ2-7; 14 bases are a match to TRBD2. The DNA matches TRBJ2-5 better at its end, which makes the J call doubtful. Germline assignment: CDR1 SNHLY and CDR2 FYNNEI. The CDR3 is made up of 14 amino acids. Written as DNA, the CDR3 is TGTGCCAGCAGTGAGGGACTAGCGGGAGTGACCCAGTACTTC. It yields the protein CASSEGLAGVTQYF.

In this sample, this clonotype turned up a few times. The chain's CDR3 is CASSPQRGGYYEQYF. CDR3 DNA: TGTGCCAGCAGCCCTCAGCGGGGGGGTTACTACGAGCAGTACTTC. The chain recombines TRBV7-2 with TRBJ2-7; 10 nucleotides align to TRBD2. Trimming removed 5 bases from V and 3 bases from J; junction bases left unmatched: 7. Germline V gene data show CDR1 as SGHTA and CDR2 as FQGNSA. This CDR3 region has 15 residues.

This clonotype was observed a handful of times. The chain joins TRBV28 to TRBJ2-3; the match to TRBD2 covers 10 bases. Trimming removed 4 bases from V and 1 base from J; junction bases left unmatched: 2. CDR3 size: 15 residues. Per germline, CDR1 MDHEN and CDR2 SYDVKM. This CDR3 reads CASSSSGSGTDTQYF. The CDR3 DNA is TGTGCCAGCAGTTCTAGCGGGAGCGGCACAGATACGCAGTATTTT.

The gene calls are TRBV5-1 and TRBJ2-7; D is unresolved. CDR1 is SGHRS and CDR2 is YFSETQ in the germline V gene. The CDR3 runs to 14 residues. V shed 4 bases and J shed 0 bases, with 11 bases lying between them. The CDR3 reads CASSRAATSYEQYF. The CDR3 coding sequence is TGCGCCAGCAGCCGGGCGGCAACCTCCTACGAGCAGTACTTC.

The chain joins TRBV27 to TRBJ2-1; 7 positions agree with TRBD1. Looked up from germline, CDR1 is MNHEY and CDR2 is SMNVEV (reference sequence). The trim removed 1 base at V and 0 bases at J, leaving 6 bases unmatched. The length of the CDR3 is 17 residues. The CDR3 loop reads CASSLYGRGSSYNEQFF. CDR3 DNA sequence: TGTGCCAGCAGTTTATATGGCAGGGGGAGCTCCTACAATGAGCAGTTCTTC.

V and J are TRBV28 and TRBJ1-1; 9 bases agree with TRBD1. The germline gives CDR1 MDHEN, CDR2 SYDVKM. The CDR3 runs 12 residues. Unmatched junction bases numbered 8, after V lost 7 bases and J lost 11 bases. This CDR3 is CASNTGGARAFF. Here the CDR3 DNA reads TGTGCCAGCAATACAGGGGGCGCCAGGGCTTTCTTT.

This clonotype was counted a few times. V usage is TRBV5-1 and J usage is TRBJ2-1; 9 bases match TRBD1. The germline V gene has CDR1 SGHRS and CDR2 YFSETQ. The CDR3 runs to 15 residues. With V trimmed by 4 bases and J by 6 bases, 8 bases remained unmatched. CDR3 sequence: CASSPRDRVINEQFF. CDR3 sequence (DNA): TGCGCCAGCAGCCCCAGGGACAGGGTTATCAATGAGCAGTTCTTC.

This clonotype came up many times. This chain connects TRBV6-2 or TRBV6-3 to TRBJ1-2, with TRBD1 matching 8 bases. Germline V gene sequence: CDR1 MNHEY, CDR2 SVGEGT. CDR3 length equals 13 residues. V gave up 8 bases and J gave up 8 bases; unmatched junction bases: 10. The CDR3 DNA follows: TGTGCCAGCTGGGGACAGGACCGTTGGGGCTACACCTTC. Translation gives CASWGQDRWGYTF.

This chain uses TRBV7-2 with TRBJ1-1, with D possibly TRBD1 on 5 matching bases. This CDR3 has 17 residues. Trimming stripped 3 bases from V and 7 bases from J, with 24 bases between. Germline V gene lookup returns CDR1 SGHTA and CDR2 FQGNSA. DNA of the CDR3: TGTGCCAGCAGCTTCTCCCCCTCTGGGCAGGGAGTAGTTGAAGCTTTCTTT. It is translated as CASSFSPSGQGVVEAFF.

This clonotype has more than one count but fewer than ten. The CDR3 DNA follows: TGTGCCAGCAGCCCCGGGGTAGGGCTCTACGAGCAGTACTTC. Amino acid sequence: CASSPGVGLYEQYF. V and J are TRBV12-3 or TRBV12-4 and TRBJ2-7; weak D call: TRBD2 (5 bases). V gave up 6 bases and J gave up 3 bases, with 15 bases separating them. This CDR3 has 14 residues.

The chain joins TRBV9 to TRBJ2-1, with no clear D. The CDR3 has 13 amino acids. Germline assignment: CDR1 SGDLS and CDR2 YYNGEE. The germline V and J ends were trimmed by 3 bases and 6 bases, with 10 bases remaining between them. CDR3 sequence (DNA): TGTGCCAGCAGCGCCCCTGAGGTCAATGAGCAGTTCTTC. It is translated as CASSAPEVNEQFF.

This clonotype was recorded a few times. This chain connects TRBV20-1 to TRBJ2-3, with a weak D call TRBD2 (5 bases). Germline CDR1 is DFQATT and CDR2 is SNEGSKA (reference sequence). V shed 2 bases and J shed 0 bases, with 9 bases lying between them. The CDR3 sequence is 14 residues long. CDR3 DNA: TGCAGTGCTAGACGGGGTACTAGCACAGATACGCAGTATTTT. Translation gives CSARRGTSTDTQYF.

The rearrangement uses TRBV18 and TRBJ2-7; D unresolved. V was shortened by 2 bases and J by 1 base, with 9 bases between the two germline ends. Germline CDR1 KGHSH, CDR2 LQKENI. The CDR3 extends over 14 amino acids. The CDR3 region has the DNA TGTGCCAGCTCACCATCGCTCGGATCCTACGAGCAGTACTTC. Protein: CASSPSLGSYEQYF.

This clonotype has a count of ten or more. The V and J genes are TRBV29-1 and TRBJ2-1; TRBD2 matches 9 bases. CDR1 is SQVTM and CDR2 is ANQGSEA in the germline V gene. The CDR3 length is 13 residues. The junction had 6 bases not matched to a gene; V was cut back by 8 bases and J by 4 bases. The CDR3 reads CSYGLALYNEQFF. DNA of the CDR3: TGCAGCTATGGACTAGCGTTATACAATGAGCAGTTCTTC.

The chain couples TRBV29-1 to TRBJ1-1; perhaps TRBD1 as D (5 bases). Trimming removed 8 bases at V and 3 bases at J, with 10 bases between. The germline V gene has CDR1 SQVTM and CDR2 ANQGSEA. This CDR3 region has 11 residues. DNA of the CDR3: TGCAGCACCGGCAGGGACACTGAAGCTTTCTTT. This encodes CSTGRDTEAFF. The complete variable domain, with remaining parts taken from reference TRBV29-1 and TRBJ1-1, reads SAVISQKPSRDICQRGTSLTIQCQVDSQVTMMFWYRQQPGQSLTLIATANQGSEATYESGFVIDKFPISRPNLTFSTLTVSNMSPEDSSIYLCSTGRDTEAFFGQGTRLTVV.

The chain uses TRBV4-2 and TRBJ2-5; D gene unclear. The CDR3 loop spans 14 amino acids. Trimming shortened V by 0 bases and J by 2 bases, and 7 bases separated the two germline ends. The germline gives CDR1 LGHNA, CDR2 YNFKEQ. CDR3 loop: CASSQEWKQETQYF. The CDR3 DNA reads TGTGCCAGCAGCCAAGAGTGGAAACAAGAGACCCAGTACTTC.